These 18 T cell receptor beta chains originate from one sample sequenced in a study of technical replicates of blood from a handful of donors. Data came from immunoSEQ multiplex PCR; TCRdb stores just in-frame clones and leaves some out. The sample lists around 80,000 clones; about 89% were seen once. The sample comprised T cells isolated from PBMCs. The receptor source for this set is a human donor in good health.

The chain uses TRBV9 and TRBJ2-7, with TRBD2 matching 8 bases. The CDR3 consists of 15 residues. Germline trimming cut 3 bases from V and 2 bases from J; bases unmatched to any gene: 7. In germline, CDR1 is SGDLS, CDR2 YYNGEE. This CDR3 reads CASSEGREDAYEQYF. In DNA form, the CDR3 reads TGTGCCAGCAGCGAGGGGCGGGAGGACGCCTACGAGCAGTACTTC.

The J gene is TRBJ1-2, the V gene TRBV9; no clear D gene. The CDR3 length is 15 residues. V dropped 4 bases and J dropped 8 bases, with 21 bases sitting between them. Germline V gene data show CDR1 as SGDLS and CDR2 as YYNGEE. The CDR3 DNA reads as TGTGCCAGCAGCCCCAGCACACGGGTTACCAACGGCTACACCTTC. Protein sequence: CASSPSTRVTNGYTF. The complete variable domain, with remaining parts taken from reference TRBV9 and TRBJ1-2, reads DSGVTQTPKHLITATGQRVTLRCSPRSGDLSVYWYQQSLDQGLQFLIQYYNGEERAKGNILERFSAQQFPDLHSELNLSSLELGDSALYFCASSPSTRVTNGYTFGSGTRLTVV.

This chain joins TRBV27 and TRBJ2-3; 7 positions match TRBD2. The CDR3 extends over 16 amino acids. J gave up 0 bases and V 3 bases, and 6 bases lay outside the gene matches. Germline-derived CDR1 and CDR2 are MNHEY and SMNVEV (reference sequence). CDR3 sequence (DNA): TGTGCCAGCAGTTTCCTCCTAGCGGCTAGCACAGATACGCAGTATTTT. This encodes CASSFLLAASTDTQYF.

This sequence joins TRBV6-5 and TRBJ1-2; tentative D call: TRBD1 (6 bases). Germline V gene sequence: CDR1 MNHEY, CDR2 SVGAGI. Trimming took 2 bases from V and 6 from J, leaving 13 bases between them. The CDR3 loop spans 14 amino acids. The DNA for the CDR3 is TGTGCCAGCAGTTACCGGGGGGCTCGGGATGGCTACACCTTC. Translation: CASSYRGARDGYTF.

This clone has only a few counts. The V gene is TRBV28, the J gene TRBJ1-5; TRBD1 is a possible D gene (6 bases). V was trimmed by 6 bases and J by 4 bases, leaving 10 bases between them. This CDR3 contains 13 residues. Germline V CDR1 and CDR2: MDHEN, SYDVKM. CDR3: CASSYGQNQPQHF. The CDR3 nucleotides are TGTGCCAGCAGCTACGGACAGAATCAGCCCCAGCATTTT.

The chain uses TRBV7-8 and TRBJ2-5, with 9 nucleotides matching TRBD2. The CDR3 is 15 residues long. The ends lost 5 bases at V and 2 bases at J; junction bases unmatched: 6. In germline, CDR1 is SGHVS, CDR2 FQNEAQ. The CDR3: CASSPTSGFQETQYF. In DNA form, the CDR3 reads TGTGCCAGCAGCCCTACTAGCGGGTTTCAAGAGACCCAGTACTTC.

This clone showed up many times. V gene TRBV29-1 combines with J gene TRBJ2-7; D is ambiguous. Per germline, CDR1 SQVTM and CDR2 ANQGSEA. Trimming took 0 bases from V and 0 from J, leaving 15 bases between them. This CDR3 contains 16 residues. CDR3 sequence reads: CSVEDLRGLSSYEQYF. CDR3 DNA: TGCAGCGTTGAAGATCTTCGCGGCCTGAGCTCCTACGAGCAGTACTTC.

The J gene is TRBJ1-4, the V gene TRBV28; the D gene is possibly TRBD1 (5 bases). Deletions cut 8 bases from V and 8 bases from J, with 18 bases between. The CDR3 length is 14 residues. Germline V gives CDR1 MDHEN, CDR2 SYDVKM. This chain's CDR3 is CASAPLMGREKLFF. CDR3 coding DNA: TGTGCCAGCGCCCCGCTAATGGGGCGCGAAAAACTGTTTTTT.

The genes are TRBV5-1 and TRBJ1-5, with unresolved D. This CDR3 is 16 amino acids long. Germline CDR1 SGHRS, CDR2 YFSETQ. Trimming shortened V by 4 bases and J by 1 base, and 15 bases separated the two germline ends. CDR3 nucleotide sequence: TGCGCCAGCAGCGTTGGCCTTCCCGGGAGCAATCAGCCCCAGCATTTT. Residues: CASSVGLPGSNQPQHF.

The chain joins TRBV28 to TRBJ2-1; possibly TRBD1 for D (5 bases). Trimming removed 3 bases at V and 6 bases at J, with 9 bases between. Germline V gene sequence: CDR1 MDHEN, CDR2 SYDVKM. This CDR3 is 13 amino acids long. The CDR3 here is CASSFRQGNEQFF. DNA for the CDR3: TGTGCCAGCAGTTTCAGGCAGGGCAATGAGCAGTTCTTC.

The CDR3 DNA is TGTGCCACCGCGGTCACAGATACGCAGTATTTT. Translated: CATAVTDTQYF. V gene TRBV25-1 combines with J gene TRBJ2-3; no definite D call. Trimming cost V 10 bases and J 2 bases, with 7 bases left between them. Looked up from germline, CDR1 is MGHDK and CDR2 is SYGVNS. The CDR3 extends over 11 amino acids.

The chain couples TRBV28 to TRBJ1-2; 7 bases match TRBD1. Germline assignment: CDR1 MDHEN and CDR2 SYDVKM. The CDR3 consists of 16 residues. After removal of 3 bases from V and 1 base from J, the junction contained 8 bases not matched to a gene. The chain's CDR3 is CASSLAGTDLNYGYTF. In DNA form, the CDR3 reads TGTGCCAGCAGTTTGGCCGGGACAGACCTTAACTATGGCTACACCTTC.

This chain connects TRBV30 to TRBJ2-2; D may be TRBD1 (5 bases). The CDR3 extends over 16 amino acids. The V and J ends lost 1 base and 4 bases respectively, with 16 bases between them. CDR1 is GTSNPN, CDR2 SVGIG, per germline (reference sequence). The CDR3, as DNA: TGTGCCTGGAGTGAAGGGGCCCTCCTCGGCACCGGGGAGCTGTTTTTT. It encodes CAWSEGALLGTGELFF. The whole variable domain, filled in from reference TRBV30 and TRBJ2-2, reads SQTIHQWPATLVQPVGSPLSLECTVEGTSNPNLYWYRQAAGRGLQLLFYSVGIGQISSEVPQNLSASRPQDRQFILSSKKLLLSDSGFYLCAWSEGALLGTGELFFGEGSRLTVL.

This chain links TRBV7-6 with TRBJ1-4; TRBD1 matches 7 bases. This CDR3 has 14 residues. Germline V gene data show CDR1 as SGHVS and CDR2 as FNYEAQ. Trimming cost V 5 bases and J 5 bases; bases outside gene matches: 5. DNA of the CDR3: TGTGCCAGCAGCATACAGGGGTCGAATGAAAAACTGTTTTTT. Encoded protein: CASSIQGSNEKLFF.

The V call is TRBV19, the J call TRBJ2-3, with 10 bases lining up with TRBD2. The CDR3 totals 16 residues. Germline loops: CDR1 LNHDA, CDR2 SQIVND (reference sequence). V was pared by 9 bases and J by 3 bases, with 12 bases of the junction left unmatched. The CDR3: CASTKGLAGGTDTQYF. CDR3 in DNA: TGTGCCAGCACGAAGGGATTAGCGGGAGGTACAGATACGCAGTATTTT.

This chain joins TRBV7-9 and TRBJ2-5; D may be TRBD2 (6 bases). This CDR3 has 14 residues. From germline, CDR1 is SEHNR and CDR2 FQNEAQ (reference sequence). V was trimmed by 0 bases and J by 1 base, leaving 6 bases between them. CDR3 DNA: TGTGCCAGCAGCTTAGCGGGAGGCCAAGAGACCCAGTACTTC. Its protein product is CASSLAGGQETQYF. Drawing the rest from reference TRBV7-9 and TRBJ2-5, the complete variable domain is DTGVSQNPRHKITKRGQNVTFRCDPISEHNRLYWYRQTLGQGPEFLTYFQNEAQLEKSRLLSDRFSAERPKGSFSTLEIQRTEQGDSAMYLCASSLAGGQETQYFGPGTRLLVL.

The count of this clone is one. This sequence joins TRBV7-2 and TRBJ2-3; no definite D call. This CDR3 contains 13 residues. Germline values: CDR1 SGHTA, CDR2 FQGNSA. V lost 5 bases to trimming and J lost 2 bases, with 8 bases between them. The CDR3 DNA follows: TGTGCCAGCAGCCTAGGTTACACAGATACGCAGTATTTT. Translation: CASSLGYTDTQYF.

CDR3: CASSLHRVQETQYF. The CDR3 DNA is TGTGCCAGCAGTCTACACAGGGTTCAAGAGACCCAGTACTTC. This sequence joins TRBV6-1 and TRBJ2-5; possible D gene TRBD1, 6 bases. The CDR3 covers 14 residues. Per germline, CDR1 MNHNS and CDR2 SASEGT. V was pared by 5 bases and J by 2 bases, with 12 bases between.